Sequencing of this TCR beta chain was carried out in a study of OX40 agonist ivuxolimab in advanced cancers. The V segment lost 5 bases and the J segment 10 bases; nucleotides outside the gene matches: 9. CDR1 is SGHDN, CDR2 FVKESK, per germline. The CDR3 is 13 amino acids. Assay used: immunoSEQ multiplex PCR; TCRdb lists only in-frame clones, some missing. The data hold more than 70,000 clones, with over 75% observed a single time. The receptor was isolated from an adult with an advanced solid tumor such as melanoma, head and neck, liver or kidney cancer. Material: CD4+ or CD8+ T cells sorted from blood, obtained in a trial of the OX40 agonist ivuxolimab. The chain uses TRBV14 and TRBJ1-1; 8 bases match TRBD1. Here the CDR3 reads CASSAQGAGVAFF. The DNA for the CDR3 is TGTGCCAGCAGCGCCCAGGGGGCGGGAGTAGCTTTCTTT.